The 8 T cell receptor beta chains below come from one sample, sequenced in a study of shared clonotypes between healthy human individuals. Clones were sequenced by immunoSEQ multiplex PCR, and TCRdb holds only the in-frame ones, with some missing. The sample records 2 million to 2.5 million clones, around 90% being singletons. The sequenced sample consisted of naive CD4+ T cells from PBMCs. Documented subset: CD45RA+ positively selected. The source of these receptors is a man aged 18 to 29 in good health. Some clones in this sample may be carry-over from other donors' samples.

The chain is built from TRBV7-2 and TRBJ2-7; 13 bases fit TRBD2. CDR1 is SGHTA and CDR2 is FQGNSA in the germline V gene. The V gene end was trimmed by 6 bases and the J gene end by 3 bases; junction bases not matched to a gene: 5. CDR3 length: 15 residues. For the CDR3, the DNA is TGTGCCAGCAGGGGAAGACTAGCGGGAGGCTACGAGCAGTACTTC. The encoded protein is CASRGRLAGGYEQYF.

This chain joins TRBV7-2 and TRBJ2-7; 7 bases match TRBD1. The CDR3 contains 15 residues. Unmatched junction bases numbered 12, after V lost 6 bases and J lost 4 bases. Germline V gene lookup returns CDR1 SGHTA and CDR2 FQGNSA. The CDR3 loop reads CASSQGGRRTYEQYF. The CDR3 DNA is TGTGCCAGCAGTCAAGGGGGCAGGCGAACATACGAGCAGTACTTC.

The chain couples TRBV5-4 to TRBJ2-1, with 7 nucleotides matching TRBD1. CDR3 length: 15 amino acids. CDR1 SGHNT and CDR2 YYREEE come from the germline V gene (reference sequence). J lost 4 bases, V lost 4 bases, and 8 bases had no gene match. The CDR3 nucleotides are TGTGCCAGCAGCCATGGTGGGACAGAATACAATGAGCAGTTCTTC. Protein: CASSHGGTEYNEQFF.

The rearrangement uses TRBV9 and TRBJ2-2, with D hard to call. CDR3 length: 14 residues. V was clipped by 4 bases and J by 4 bases, with 11 bases between them. CDR1 is SGDLS and CDR2 is YYNGEE in the germline V gene. CDR3 DNA: TGTGCCAGCAGCTCAAGACCCAGCACCGGGGAGCTGTTTTTT. Encoded protein: CASSSRPSTGELFF.

This clone was seen only once. Other DNA sequences of this sample code for an identical CDR3. The chain recombines TRBV20-1 with TRBJ1-2; D perhaps matches TRBD1 (6 bases). The CDR3 has 11 amino acids. Per germline, CDR1 DFQATT and CDR2 SNEGSKA (reference sequence). V shed 6 bases and J shed 2 bases, with 7 bases lying between them. The CDR3 sequence: CSAQGNYGYTF. The CDR3 DNA sequence: TGCAGTGCCCAGGGGAACTATGGCTACACCTTC.

This clone was recorded only once. The rearrangement uses TRBV28 and TRBJ2-7; TRBD1 matches 11 bases. CDR1 is MDHEN and CDR2 is SYDVKM in the germline V gene. The CDR3 runs 16 residues. J lost 3 bases, V lost 0 bases, and 4 bases had no gene match. CDR3 nucleotide sequence: TGTGCCAGCAGTTTATGGTCGGGACAGGGGGTCTACGAGCAGTACTTC. It specifies CASSLWSGQGVYEQYF.

The rearrangement links TRBV15 to TRBJ2-5, with 9 bases fitting TRBD2. The CDR3 covers 19 residues. CDR1 and CDR2 (germline): LNHNV, YYDKDF (reference sequence). Germline trimming cut 1 base from V and 0 bases from J; bases unmatched to any gene: 12. The CDR3 DNA reads TGTGCCACCAGCAGAGGGTTCCCCAGCCTAGCGGGATACCAAGAGACCCAGTACTTC. Translated, it gives CATSRGFPSLAGYQETQYF.

The V call is TRBV18, the J call TRBJ2-3; D may be TRBD1 (7 bases). The length of the CDR3 is 13 residues. The V end was cut by 5 bases, the J end by 6 bases, with 12 bases between. The germline V gene encodes CDR1 KGHSH and CDR2 LQKENI. Here the CDR3 DNA reads TGTGCCAGCTCAGCATCAGGGGGGGATACGCAGTATTTT. This encodes CASSASGGDTQYF.